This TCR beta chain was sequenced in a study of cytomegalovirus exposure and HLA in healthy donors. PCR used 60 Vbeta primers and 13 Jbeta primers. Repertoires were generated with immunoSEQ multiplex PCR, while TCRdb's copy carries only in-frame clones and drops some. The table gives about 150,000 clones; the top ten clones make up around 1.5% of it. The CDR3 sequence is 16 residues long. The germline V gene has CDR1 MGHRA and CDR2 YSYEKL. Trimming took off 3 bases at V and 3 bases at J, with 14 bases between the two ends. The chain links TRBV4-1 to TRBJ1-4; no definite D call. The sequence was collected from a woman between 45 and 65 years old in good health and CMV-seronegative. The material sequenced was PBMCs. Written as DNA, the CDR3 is TGCGCCAGCAGCCACCTATCGGGGAGGCCTAATGAAAAACTGTTTTTT. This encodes CASSHLSGRPNEKLFF.